This T cell receptor beta chain was observed in a study of blood T cells in healthy people across ages. Broader study findings: More naive CD4+ cells and higher diversity were found in long-lived than in aged donors. The unsorted PBMCs prevented any conclusive comparison of naive versus antigen-experienced cells. The CMV status of each donor remained undetermined, and this could have confounded shifts in expanded clonotypes.

Ranging in age from about 6 to 95, the donors were healthy Caucasian individuals from Russia. The CDR3 contains 13 residues. Between the trimmed V and J ends, which lost 7 bases and 1 base, there was a span of 13 bases. Germline CDR1 and CDR2: DFQATT and SNEGSKA (reference sequence). About this clonotype itself: Its antigen is unknown.

Using a J-beta primer mix together with a sample-barcoded 5' primer, a second PCR was run for roughly 7 to 12 cycles. In TCRdb, the 5' RACE reads were re-called with MiXCR into one record per CDR3 protein. Of about 700,000 distinct CDR3 sequences listed, approximately 30% are singletons. The receptor was derived from a woman of 80 years or more in good health. The sequenced sample consisted of blood. The chain employs TRBV20-1 and TRBJ1-1; the D is unclear. The CDR3 here is CSVVGRPNTEAFF. DNA for the CDR3: TGCAGTGTAGTTGGTCGGCCGAACACTGAAGCTTTCTTT.